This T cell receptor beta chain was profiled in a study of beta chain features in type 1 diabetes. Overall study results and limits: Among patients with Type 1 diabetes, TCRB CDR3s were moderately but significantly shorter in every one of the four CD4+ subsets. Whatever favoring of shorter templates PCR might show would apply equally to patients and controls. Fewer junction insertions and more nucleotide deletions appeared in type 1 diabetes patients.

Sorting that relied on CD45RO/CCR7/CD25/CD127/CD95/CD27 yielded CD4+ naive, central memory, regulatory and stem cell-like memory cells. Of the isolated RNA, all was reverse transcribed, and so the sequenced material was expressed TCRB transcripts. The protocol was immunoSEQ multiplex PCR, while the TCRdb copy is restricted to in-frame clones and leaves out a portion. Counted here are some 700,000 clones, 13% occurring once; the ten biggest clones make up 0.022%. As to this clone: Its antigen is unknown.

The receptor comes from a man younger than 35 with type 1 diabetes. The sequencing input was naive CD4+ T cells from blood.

CDR3 sequence reads: CASSPGGGGAYEQYF. Here the CDR3 DNA reads TGTGCCAGCAGTCCCGGAGGCGGGGGAGCCTACGAGCAGTACTTC. The chain links TRBV5-4 to TRBJ2-7, with TRBD2 matching over 7 bases. The V gene end was trimmed by 5 bases and the J gene end by 2 bases; junction bases not matched to a gene: 10. CDR1 is SGHNT, CDR2 YYREEE, per germline (reference sequence). This CDR3 spans 15 amino acids.